The 12 T cell receptor beta chains in this list originate from one sample, sequenced in a study of CD8+ T cells in alopecia areata. The treatment was: oral pan-JAK inhibitor, 5-10 mg twice daily. RNA was extracted and reverse transcribed into cDNA as the sequencing template. This table comes from immunoSEQ multiplex PCR, and its TCRdb copy is limited to in-frame clones, with some not included. The sample yields about 180,000 clones, 50% to 75% seen once. Sequencing used CD4+ T cells sorted from blood, obtained at approximately week 60, from a patient treated with tofacitinib. These receptors came from a human donor with alopecia areata.

The chain employs TRBV25-1 and TRBJ2-2; no firm D call. The germline V and J ends were trimmed by 3 bases and 4 bases, with 3 bases remaining between them. The CDR3 runs to 12 residues. Germline lookup yields CDR1 MGHDK and CDR2 SYGVNS. CDR3 sequence: CASSDFTGELFF. In DNA, the CDR3 is TGTGCCAGCAGTGATTTCACCGGGGAGCTGTTTTTT.

This chain links TRBV9 with TRBJ1-1; D gene uncertain. From germline, CDR1 is SGDLS and CDR2 YYNGEE. With 0 bases removed from V and 4 bases from J, the gap between germline ends came to 10 bases. The CDR3 is made up of 14 amino acids. The CDR3 here is CASSVVEGGTEAFF. CDR3 sequence (DNA): TGTGCCAGCAGCGTAGTGGAGGGAGGCACTGAAGCTTTCTTT.

The gene calls are TRBV5-1 and TRBJ1-2; D gene uncertain. The CDR3 length is 12 residues. Germline CDR1 is SGHRS and CDR2 is YFSETQ. V was trimmed by 5 bases and J by 8 bases, leaving 13 bases between them. Here the CDR3 DNA reads TGCGCCAGCAGATTCGGGGTGCGCGGCTACACCTTC. Translated: CASRFGVRGYTF. Based on the CDR3 plus reference TRBV5-1 and TRBJ1-2, the full variable domain is KAGVTQTPRYLIKTRGQQVTLSCSPISGHRSVSWYQQTPGQGLQFLFEYFSETQRNKGNFPGRFSGRQFSNSRSEMNVSTLELGDSALYLCASRFGVRGYTFGSGTRLTVV.

V and J are TRBV5-1 and TRBJ2-1; weak D call: TRBD1 (6 bases). This CDR3 contains 13 residues. V gave up 2 bases and J gave up 6 bases, with 9 bases separating them. CDR1 and CDR2 (germline): SGHRS, YFSETQ. CDR3: CASSFGTINEQFF. CDR3 nucleotides: TGCGCCAGCAGCTTTGGGACAATCAATGAGCAGTTCTTC.

This chain uses TRBV30 with TRBJ1-6; D is unclear. Germline CDR1 reads GTSNPN; CDR2 reads SVGIG (reference sequence). CDR3 length equals 11 residues. V lost 6 bases, J lost 9 bases, and 9 bases lay in between. CDR3 loop: CACSSGSPLHF. In DNA form, the CDR3 reads TGTGCCTGCTCGTCCGGTTCACCCCTCCACTTT.

In DNA, the CDR3 is TGTGCCAGCAGCACACCCCAGGGCTTCTATGGCTACACCTTC. As protein: CASSTPQGFYGYTF. The chain recombines TRBV5-6 with TRBJ1-2, with D tentatively TRBD1 (5 bases). V gave up 4 bases and J gave up 4 bases, with 14 bases separating them. The germline CDR1 and CDR2 sequences are SGHDT and YYEEEE. The CDR3 covers 14 residues.

The table lists this clone with a count of one. The V call is TRBV6-5, the J call TRBJ1-2, with D unclear. Germline CDR1 is MNHEY and CDR2 is SVGAGI. The CDR3 consists of 16 residues. V was shortened by 0 bases and J by 8 bases, with 19 bases between the two germline ends. The CDR3: CASSYSTLGVWVGYTF. The CDR3 coding sequence is TGTGCCAGCAGTTACTCGACTCTGGGCGTCTGGGTGGGCTACACCTTC.

The V gene is TRBV29-1, the J gene TRBJ2-1; a possible D gene is TRBD1 (6 bases). The CDR3 is 11 residues long. The germline V and J ends were trimmed by 5 bases and 9 bases, with 11 bases remaining between them. The germline V gene encodes CDR1 SQVTM and CDR2 ANQGSEA. In DNA form, the CDR3 reads TGCAGCGTTAATACAGGGCGTGAGCAGTTCTTC. This sequence encodes CSVNTGREQFF.

V gene TRBV29-1 combines with J gene TRBJ2-3, with 9 bases matching TRBD2. The CDR3 runs to 14 residues. The V gene end was trimmed by 5 bases and the J gene end by 8 bases; junction bases not matched to a gene: 11. Germline-derived CDR1 and CDR2 are SQVTM and ANQGSEA. CDR3 protein: CSVFGLAGTITQYF. CDR3 DNA sequence: TGCAGCGTTTTCGGCCTAGCGGGAACGATTACGCAGTATTTT.

V and J are TRBV7-2 and TRBJ1-6; D gene unclear. Trimming pared 7 bases from V and 7 bases from J, leaving 23 bases between. Per the germline V gene, CDR1 is SGHTA and CDR2 is FQGNSA. This CDR3 is 17 amino acids long. The CDR3 reads CASNQPDGPLRNSPLHF. In nucleotides, the CDR3 is TGTGCCAGCAACCAGCCTGACGGGCCGTTAAGGAATTCACCCCTCCACTTT. The full variable domain, with the rest looked up from reference TRBV7-2 and TRBJ1-6, is GAGVSQSPSNKVTEKGKDVELRCDPISGHTALYWYRQSLGQGLEFLIYFQGNSAPDKSGLPSDRFSAERTGGSVSTLTIQRTQQEDSAVYLCASNQPDGPLRNSPLHFGNGTRLTVT.

CDR3 protein: CASSFGGRTEAFF. The DNA for the CDR3 is TGTGCCAGCAGCTTTGGGGGGAGGACTGAAGCTTTCTTT. The chain employs TRBV7-8 and TRBJ1-1, with D perhaps matching TRBD1 (5 bases). CDR3 length equals 13 residues. The ends were cut back, 3 bases at V and 5 bases at J, with 10 bases in the middle. The germline V gene encodes CDR1 SGHVS and CDR2 FQNEAQ.

This clone was seen a handful of times. The genes are TRBV4-2 and TRBJ2-7; D is unresolved. CDR1 and CDR2 (germline): LGHNA, YNFKEQ. The CDR3 sequence is 12 residues long. With 0 bases removed from V and 4 bases from J, the gap between germline ends came to 4 bases. Written as DNA, the CDR3 is TGTGCCAGCAGCCAAGATCGGTACGAGCAGTACTTC. This gives the protein CASSQDRYEQYF.